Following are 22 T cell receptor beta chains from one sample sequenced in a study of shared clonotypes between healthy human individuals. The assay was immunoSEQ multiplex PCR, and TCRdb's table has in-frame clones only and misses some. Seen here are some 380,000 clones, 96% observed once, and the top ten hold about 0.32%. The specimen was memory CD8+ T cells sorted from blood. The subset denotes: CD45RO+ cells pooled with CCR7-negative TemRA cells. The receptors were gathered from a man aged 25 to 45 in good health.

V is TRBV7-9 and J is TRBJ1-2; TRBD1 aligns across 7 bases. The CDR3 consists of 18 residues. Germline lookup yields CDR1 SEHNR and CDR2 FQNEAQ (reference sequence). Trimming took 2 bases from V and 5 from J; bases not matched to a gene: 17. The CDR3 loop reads CASSLSWVNRGNGYGYTF. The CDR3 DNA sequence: TGTGCCAGCAGCTTAAGCTGGGTCAACAGGGGAAACGGGTATGGCTACACCTTC.

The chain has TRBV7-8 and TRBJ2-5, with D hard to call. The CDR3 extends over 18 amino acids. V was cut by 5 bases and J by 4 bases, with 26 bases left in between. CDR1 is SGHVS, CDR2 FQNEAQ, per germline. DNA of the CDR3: TGTGCCAGCAGCCCCAATGGAGCCTCTACCCTCGGGCGAGAGACCCAGTACTTC. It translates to CASSPNGASTLGRETQYF.

The CDR3 DNA sequence: TGTGCCAGCTCACCACTTTCAATCCGTCGACAGGGGGAAGAGACCCAGTACTTC. As protein: CASSPLSIRRQGEETQYF. The V gene is TRBV18, the J gene TRBJ2-5, with TRBD1 matching 9 bases. V lost 1 base to trimming and J lost 3 bases; unmatched junction nucleotides: 12. Per the germline V gene, CDR1 is KGHSH and CDR2 is LQKENI. The length of the CDR3 is 18 residues.

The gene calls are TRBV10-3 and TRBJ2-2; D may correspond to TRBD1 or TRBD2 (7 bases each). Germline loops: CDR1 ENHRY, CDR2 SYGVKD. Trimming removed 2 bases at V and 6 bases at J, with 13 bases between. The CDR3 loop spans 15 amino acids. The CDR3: CAISEQGGSAGELFF. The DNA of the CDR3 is TGTGCCATCAGTGAGCAGGGGGGGTCCGCCGGGGAGCTGTTTTTT.

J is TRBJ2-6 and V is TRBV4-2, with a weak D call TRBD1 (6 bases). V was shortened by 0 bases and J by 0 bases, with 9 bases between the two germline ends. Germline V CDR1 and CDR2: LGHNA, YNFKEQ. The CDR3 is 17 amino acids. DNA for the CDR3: TGTGCCAGCAGCCAAGATACAGGGAGCTCTGGGGCCAACGTCCTGACTTTC. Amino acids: CASSQDTGSSGANVLTF.

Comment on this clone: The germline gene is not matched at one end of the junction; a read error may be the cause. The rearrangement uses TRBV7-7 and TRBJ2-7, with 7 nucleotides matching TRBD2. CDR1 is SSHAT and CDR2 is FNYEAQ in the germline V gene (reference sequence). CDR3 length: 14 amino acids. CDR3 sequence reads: CASSLRKAGGEQYF. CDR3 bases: TGTGCTAGCAGTCTCAGGAAGGCCGGGGGGGAGCAGTACTTC. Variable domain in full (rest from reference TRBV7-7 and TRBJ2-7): GAGVSQSPRYKVTKRGQDVTLRCDPISSHATLYWYQQALGQGPEFLTYFNYEAQPDKSGLPSDRFSAERPEGSISTLTIQRTEQRDSAMYRCASSLRKAGGEQYFGPGTRLTVT.

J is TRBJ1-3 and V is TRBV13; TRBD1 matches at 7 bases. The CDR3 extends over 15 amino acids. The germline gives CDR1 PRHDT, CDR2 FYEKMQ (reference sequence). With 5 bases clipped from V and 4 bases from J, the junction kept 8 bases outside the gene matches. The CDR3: CASSANRQGGNTIYF. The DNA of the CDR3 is TGTGCCAGCAGCGCCAACCGACAGGGCGGAAACACCATATATTTT.

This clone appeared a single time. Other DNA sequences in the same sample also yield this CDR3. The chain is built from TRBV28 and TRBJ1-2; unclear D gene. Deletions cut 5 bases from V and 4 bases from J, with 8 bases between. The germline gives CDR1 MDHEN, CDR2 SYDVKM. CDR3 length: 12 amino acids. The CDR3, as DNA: TGTGCCAGCAGTCTACTAGGCTATGGCTACACCTTC. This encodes CASSLLGYGYTF.

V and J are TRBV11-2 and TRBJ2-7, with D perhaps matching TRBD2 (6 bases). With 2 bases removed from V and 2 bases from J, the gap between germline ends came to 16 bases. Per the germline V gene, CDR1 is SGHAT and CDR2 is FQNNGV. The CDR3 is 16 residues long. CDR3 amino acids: CASSLLPGEFAYEQYF. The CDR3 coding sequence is TGTGCCAGCAGCTTACTTCCGGGAGAGTTTGCCTACGAGCAGTACTTC.

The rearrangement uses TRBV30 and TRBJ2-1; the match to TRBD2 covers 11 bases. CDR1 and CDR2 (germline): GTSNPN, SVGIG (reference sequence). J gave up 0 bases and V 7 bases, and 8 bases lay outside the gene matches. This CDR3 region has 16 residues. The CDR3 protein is CAYLAGGLISYNEQFF. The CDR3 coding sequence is TGTGCCTACCTAGCGGGAGGCCTGATCTCCTACAATGAGCAGTTCTTC.

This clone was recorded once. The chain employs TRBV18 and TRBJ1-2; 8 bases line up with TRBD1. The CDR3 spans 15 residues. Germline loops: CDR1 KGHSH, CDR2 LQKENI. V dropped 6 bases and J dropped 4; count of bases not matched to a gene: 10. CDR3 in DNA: TGTGCCAGCTCCCTCTTGGGGACAGGTCCCTATGGCTACACCTTC. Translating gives CASSLLGTGPYGYTF.

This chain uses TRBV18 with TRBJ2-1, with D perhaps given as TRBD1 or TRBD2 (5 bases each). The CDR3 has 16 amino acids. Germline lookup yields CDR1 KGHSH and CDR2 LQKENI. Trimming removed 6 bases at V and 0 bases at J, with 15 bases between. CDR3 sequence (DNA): TGTGCCAGCTCGGACGGGGCGACGAGCTCCTACAATGAGCAGTTCTTC. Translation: CASSDGATSSYNEQFF.

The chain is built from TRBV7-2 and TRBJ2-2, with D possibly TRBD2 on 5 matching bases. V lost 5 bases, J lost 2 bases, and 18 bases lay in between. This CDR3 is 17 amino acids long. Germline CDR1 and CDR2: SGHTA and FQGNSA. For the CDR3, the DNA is TGTGCCAGCAGCCCTGACTTGAGAGGGCGTAACACCGGGGAGCTGTTTTTT. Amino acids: CASSPDLRGRNTGELFF.

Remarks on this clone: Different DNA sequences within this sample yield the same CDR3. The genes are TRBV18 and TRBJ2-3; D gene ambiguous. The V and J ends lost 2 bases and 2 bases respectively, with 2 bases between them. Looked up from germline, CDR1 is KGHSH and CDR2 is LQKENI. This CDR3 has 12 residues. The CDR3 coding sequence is TGTGCCAGCTCACCAAACACAGATACGCAGTATTTT. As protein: CASSPNTDTQYF.

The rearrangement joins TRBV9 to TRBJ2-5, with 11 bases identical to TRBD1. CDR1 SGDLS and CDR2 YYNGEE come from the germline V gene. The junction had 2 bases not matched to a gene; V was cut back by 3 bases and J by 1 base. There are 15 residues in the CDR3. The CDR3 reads CASSAGTGGQETQYF. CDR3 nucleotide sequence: TGTGCCAGCAGCGCCGGGACAGGGGGCCAAGAGACCCAGTACTTC.

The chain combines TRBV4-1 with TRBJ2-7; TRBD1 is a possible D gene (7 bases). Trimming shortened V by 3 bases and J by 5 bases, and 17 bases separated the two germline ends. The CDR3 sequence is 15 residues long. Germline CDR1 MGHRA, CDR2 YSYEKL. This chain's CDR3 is CASSQQTGRHHEQYF. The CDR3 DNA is TGCGCCAGCAGCCAGCAGACAGGGAGGCATCACGAGCAGTACTTC.

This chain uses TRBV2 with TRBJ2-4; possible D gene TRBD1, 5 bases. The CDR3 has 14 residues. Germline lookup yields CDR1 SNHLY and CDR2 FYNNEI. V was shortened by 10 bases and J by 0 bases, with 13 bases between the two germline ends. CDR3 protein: CATDSTIAKNIQYF. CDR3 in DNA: TGTGCCACAGACAGTACCATAGCCAAAAACATTCAGTACTTC.

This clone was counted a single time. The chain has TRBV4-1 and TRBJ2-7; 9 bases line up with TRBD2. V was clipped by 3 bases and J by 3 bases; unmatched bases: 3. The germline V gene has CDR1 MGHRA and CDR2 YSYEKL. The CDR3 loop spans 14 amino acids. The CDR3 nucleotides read TGCGCCAGCAGCCACAGACTAGCGGACTACGAGCAGTACTTC. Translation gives CASSHRLADYEQYF.

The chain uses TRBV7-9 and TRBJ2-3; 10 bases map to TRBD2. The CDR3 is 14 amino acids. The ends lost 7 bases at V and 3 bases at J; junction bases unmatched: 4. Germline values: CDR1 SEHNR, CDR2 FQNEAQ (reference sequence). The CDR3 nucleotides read TGTGCCAGCAATCTAGCGGGAGAAACAGATACGCAGTATTTT. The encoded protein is CASNLAGETDTQYF.

CDR3 region: CASSETLAGGPAEQYF. The CDR3 nucleotides read TGCGCCAGCAGTGAAACCTTAGCGGGAGGGCCGGCCGAGCAGTACTTC. The chain couples TRBV10-1 to TRBJ2-7, with 11 nucleotides matching TRBD2. V gave up 3 bases and J gave up 6 bases; unmatched junction bases: 10. Per germline, CDR1 WNHNN and CDR2 SYGVQD (reference sequence). This CDR3 is built from 16 residues.

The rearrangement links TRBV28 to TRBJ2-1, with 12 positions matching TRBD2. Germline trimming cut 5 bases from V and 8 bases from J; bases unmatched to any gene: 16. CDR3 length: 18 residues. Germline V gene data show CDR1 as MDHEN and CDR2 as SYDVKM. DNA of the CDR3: TGTGCCAGCAGTCCCTCTTCTAGCGGGAGGGCCCGGTCTTATGAGCAGTTCTTC. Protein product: CASSPSSSGRARSYEQFF.

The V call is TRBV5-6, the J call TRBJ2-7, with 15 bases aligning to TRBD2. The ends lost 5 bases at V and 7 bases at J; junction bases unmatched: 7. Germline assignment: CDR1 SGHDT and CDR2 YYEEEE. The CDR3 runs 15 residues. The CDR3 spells CASRLGGLAGGEQYF. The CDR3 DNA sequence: TGTGCCAGCAGGCTAGGGGGACTAGCGGGAGGTGAGCAGTACTTC.